This T cell receptor (beta chain) was recorded in a study of blood T cell repertoires in COVID-19. Overall study context: Sources were T cells, B-cell-depleted T cells, or PBMCs; the material itself was cDNA or gDNA.

After removal of 3 bases from V and 4 bases from J, the junction contained 3 bases not matched to a gene. The CDR3 is 15 amino acids. Germline V gene data show CDR1 as MDHEN and CDR2 as SYDVKM. The authors' processing: For nucleated cells, counts were estimated from reference gene primer amplification. Some clones are missing from TCRdb's copy, which holds only in-frame ones; the method was immunoSEQ multiplex PCR. V, J and clone size reflect that table, while D and trimming were determined from the DNA. The repertoire includes about 80,000 clones, around 83% of them detected once, and roughly 9% sits in the top ten.

Material: peripheral blood. This clonotype originated in a human donor in a cohort sampled during active COVID-19. The chain is built from TRBV28 and TRBJ2-3; 11 positions agree with TRBD2. CDR3 nucleotides: TGTGCCAGCAGTTTTCCACTAGCGGGGGCAGATACGCAGTATTTT. Its protein product is CASSFPLAGADTQYF.